This T cell receptor (beta chain) is from a study of T cells after yellow fever vaccination. The V end lost 10 bases, the J end lost 4 bases, and 18 bases lay between the germline ends. The CDR3 loop spans 13 amino acids. The germline gives CDR1 SGHRS, CDR2 YFSETQ. TCRdb processed the 5' RACE reads anew with MiXCR; each CDR3 protein has one entry. The sample carries some 500,000 distinct CDR3 sequences, around an eighth recorded once. The V call is TRBV5-1, the J call TRBJ2-7; maybe TRBD1 (5 bases). Here the sequenced sample was PBMCs, taken on the day of the yellow fever booster vaccination. The receptor was derived from a man aged 30 to 39 who received the YFV17D yellow fever vaccine. The DNA of the CDR3 is TGCGCCTCCAATAGGGGCTTGGGATACGAGCAGTACTTC. Residues: CASNRGLGYEQYF.